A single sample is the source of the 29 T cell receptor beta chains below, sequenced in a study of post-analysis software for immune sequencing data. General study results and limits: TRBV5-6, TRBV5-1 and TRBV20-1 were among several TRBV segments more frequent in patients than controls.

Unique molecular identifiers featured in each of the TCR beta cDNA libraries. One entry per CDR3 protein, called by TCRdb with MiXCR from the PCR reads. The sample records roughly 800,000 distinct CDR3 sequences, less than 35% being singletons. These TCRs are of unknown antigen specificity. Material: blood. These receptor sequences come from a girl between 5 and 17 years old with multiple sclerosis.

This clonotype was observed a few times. Here the CDR3 reads CASSLSFGTSSYEQYF. In nucleotides, the CDR3 is TGTGCCAGCAGCTTATCTTTCGGGACTAGCTCCTACGAGCAGTACTTC. The genes are TRBV7-9 and TRBJ2-7; 8 bases fit TRBD2. The V and J ends lost 2 bases and 0 bases, in that order; junction bases with no gene match: 6. Germline V gene lookup returns CDR1 SEHNR and CDR2 FQNEAQ (reference sequence). This CDR3 is 16 amino acids long.

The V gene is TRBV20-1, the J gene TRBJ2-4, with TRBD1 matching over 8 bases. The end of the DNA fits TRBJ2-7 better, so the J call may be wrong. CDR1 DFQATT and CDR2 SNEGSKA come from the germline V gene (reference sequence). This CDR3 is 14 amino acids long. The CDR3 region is CSASPGGEVPEQYF. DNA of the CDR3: TGCAGTGCGTCCCCAGGGGGCGAAGTCCCCGAGCAGTACTTC.

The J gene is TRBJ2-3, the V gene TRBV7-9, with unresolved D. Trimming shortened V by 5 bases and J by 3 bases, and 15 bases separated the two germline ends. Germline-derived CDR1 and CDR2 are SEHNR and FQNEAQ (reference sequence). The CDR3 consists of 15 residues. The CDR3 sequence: CASSPRGLETDTQYF. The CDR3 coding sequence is TGTGCCAGCAGCCCACGCGGTTTGGAGACAGATACGCAGTATTTT.

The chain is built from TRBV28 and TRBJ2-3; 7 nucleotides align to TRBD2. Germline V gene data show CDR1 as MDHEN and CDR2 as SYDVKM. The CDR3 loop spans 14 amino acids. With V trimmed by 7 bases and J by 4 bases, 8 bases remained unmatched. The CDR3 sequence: CASTPGGLADTQYF. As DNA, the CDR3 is TGTGCCAGCACCCCCGGGGGGTTAGCAGATACGCAGTATTTT.

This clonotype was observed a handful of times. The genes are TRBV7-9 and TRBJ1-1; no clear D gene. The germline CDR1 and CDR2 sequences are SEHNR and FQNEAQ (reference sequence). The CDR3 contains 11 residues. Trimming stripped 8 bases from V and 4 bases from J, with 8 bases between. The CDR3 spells CASATSTEAFF. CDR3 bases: TGTGCCAGCGCTACCTCCACTGAAGCTTTCTTT.

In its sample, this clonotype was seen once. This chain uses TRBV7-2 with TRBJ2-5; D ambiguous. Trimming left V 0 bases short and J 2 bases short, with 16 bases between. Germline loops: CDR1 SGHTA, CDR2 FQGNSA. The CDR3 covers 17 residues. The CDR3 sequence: CASSLALLSGRQETQYF. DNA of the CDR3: TGTGCCAGCAGCTTAGCGCTTCTTAGTGGCAGGCAAGAGACCCAGTACTTC.

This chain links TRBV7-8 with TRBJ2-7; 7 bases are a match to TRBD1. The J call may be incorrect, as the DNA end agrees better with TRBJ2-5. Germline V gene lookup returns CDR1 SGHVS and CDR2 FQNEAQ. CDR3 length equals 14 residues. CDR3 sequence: CASSTRQGPETQYF. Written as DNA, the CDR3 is TGTGCCAGCAGCACCCGACAGGGACCAGAGACCCAGTACTTC.

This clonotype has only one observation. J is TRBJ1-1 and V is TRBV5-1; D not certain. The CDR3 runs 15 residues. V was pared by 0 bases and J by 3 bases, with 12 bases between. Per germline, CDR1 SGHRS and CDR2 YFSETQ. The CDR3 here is CASSLVPGMDTEAFF. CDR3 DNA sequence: TGCGCCAGCAGCTTGGTGCCGGGCATGGACACTGAAGCTTTCTTT. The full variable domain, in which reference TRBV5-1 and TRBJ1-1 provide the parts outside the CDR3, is KAGVTQTPRYLIKTRGQQVTLSCSPISGHRSVSWYQQTPGQGLQFLFEYFSETQRNKGNFPGRFSGRQFSNSRSEMNVSTLELGDSALYLCASSLVPGMDTEAFFGQGTRLTVV.

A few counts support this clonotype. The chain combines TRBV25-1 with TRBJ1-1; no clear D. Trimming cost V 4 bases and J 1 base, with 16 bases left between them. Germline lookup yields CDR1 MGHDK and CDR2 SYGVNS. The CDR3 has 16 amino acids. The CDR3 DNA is TGTGCCAGCAGTGCGGGCAACGGGCTGTGGAACACTGAAGCTTTCTTT. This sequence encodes CASSAGNGLWNTEAFF.

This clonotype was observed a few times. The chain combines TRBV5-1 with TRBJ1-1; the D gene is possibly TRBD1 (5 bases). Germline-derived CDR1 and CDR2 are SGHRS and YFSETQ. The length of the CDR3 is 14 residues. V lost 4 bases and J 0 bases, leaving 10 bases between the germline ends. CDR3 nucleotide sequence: TGCGCCAGCAGCGGGGGAGTTCTGAACACTGAAGCTTTCTTT. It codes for CASSGGVLNTEAFF.

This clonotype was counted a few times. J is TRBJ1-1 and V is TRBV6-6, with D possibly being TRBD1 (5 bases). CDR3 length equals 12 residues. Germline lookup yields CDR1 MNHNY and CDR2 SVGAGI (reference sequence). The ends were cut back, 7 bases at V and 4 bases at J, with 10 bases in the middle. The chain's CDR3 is CASTHGGTEAFF. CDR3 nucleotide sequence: TGTGCCAGCACCCACGGGGGCACTGAAGCTTTCTTT.

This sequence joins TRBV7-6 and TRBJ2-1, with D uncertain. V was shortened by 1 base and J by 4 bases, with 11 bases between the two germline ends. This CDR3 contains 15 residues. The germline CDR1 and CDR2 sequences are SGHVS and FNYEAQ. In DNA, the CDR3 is TGTGCCAGCAGCTTAGACCCAACCGCGTACAATGAGCAGTTCTTC. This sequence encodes CASSLDPTAYNEQFF.

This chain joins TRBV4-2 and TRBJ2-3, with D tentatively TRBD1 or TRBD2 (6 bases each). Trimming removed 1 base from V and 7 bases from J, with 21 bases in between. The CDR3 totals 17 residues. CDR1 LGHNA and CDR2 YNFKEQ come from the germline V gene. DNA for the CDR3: TGTGCCAGCAGCCAAGGACAGGACCTAGCTAGCGCCTATACGCAGTATTTT. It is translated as CASSQGQDLASAYTQYF.

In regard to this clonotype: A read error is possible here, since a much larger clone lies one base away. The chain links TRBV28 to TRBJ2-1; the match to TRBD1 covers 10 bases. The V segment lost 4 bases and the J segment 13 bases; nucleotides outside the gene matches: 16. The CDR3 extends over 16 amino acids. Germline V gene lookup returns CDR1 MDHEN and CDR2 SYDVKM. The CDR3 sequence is CASSSSGTGEEETQFF. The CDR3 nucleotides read TGTGCCAGCAGTTCGTCCGGGACAGGGGAAGAAGAGACCCAGTTCTTC.

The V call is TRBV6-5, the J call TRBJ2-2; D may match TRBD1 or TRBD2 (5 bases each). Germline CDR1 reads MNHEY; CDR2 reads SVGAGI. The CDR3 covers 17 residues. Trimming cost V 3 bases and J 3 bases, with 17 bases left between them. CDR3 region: CASSYSERGADTGELFF. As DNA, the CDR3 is TGTGCCAGCAGTTATTCCGAGCGAGGGGCAGACACCGGGGAGCTGTTTTTT.

The CDR3 protein is CAIRARQSSTDTQYF. The CDR3 bases are TGTGCCATCAGGGCTCGACAGTCTAGCACAGATACGCAGTATTTT. V gene TRBV10-3 combines with J gene TRBJ2-3; D is possibly TRBD1 (5 bases). Germline V gene lookup returns CDR1 ENHRY and CDR2 SYGVKD. Trimming removed 6 bases from V and 0 bases from J, with 13 bases in between. This CDR3 spans 15 amino acids.

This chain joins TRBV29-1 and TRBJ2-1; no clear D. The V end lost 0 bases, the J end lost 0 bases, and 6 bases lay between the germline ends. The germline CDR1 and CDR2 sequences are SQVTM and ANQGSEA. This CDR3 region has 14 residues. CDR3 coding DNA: TGCAGCGTTGAAGAAGGGTTCTCCTACAATGAGCAGTTCTTC. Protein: CSVEEGFSYNEQFF.

CDR3 residues: CASSSEGSLYEQYF. CDR3 sequence (DNA): TGCGCCAGCAGCTCCGAAGGTAGCCTCTACGAGCAGTACTTC. V gene TRBV5-1 combines with J gene TRBJ2-7; D is unclear. CDR3 length: 14 amino acids. Per germline, CDR1 SGHRS and CDR2 YFSETQ. Trimming cost V 3 bases and J 3 bases, with 13 bases left between them.

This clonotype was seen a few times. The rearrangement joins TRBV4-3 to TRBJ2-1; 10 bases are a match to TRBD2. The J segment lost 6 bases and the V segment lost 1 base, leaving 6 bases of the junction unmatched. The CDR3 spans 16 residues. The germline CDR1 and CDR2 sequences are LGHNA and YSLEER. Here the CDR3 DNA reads TGCGCCAGCAGCCAAGCGGTGCTAGCGGGAGTCAATGAGCAGTTCTTC. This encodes CASSQAVLAGVNEQFF.

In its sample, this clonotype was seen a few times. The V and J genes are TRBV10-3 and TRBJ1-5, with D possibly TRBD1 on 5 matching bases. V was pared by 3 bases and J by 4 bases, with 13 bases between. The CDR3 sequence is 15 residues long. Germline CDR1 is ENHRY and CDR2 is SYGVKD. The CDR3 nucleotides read TGTGCCATCAGTGAAAAAGTTCAGGGAAATCAGCCCCAGCATTTT. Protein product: CAISEKVQGNQPQHF.

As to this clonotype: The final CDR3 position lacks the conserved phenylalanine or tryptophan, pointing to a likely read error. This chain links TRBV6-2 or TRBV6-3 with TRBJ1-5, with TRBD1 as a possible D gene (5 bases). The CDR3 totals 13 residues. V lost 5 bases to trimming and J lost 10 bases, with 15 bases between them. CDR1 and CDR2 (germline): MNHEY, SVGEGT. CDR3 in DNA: TGTGCCAGCAGTAATGGGGGGATGGGACCCCAGCATTTA. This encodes CASSNGGMGPQHL.

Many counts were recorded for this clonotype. The CDR3 loop reads CAISDGYEQYF. The CDR3 DNA follows: TGTGCCATCAGTGACGGCTACGAGCAGTACTTC. The rearrangement uses TRBV10-3 and TRBJ2-7; D is ambiguous. This CDR3 has 11 residues. The germline CDR1 and CDR2 sequences are ENHRY and SYGVKD. V dropped 3 bases and J dropped 3 bases, with 3 bases sitting between them.

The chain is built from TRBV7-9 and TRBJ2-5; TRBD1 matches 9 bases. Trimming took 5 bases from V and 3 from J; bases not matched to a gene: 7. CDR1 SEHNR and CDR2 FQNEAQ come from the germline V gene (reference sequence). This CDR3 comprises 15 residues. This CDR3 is CASSARDRAKETQYF. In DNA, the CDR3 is TGTGCCAGCAGCGCCCGGGACAGGGCCAAAGAGACCCAGTACTTC.

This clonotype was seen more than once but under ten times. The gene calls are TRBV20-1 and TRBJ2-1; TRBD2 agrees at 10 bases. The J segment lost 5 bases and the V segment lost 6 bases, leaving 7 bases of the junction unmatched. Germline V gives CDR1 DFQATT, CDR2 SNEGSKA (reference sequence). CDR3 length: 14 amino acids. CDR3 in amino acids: CSAQLAGINNEQFF. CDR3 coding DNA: TGCAGTGCCCAACTAGCGGGGATCAACAATGAGCAGTTCTTC.

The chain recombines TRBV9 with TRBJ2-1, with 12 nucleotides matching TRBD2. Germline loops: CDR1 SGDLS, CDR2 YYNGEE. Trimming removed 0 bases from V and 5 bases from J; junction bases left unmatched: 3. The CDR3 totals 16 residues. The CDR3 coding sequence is TGTGCCAGCAGCGTAGGGACTAGCGGGGTCCACAATGAGCAGTTCTTC. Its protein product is CASSVGTSGVHNEQFF.

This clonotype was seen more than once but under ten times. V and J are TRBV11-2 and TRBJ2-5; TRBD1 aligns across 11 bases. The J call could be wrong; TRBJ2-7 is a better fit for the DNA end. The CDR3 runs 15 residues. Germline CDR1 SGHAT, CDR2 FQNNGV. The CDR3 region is CASSSGQGALYEQYF. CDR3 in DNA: TGTGCCAGCAGCTCCGGACAGGGGGCTCTATACGAGCAGTACTTC.

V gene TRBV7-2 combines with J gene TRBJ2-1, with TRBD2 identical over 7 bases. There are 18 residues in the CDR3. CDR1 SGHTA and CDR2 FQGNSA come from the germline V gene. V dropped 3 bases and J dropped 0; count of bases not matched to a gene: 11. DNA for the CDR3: TGTGCCAGCAGCTTGCCTAGCGGCACCCATAGCTCCTACAATGAGCAGTTCTTC. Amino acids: CASSLPSGTHSSYNEQFF.

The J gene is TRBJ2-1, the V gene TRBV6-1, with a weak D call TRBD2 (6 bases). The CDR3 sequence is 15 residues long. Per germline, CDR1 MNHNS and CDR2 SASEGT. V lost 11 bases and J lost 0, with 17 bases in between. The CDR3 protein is CAGGRAGSSYNEQFF. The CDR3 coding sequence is TGTGCCGGAGGGAGAGCGGGCAGCTCCTACAATGAGCAGTTCTTC.

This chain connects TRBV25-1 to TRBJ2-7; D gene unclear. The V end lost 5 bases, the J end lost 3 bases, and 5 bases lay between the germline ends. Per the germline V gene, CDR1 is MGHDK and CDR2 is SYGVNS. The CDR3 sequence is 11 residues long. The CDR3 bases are TGTGCCAGCAGTACTGTCTACGAGCAGTACTTC. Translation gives CASSTVYEQYF.